What follows is one T cell receptor beta chain and its context. What it recognizes is unknown. Authors' processing steps: Between-group CDR3 differences, defined by clinicopathological status, yielded a distant-metastasis classifier for papillary thyroid cancer. TCRdb called clones again from the PCR reads with MiXCR. TCRdb's processing, not the authors', yielded these V and J calls. The sample gives tens of thousands of clones, around a third of which show up once; around 16% is in the top ten. Germline values: CDR1 DFQATT, CDR2 SNEGSKA (reference sequence). This CDR3 has 13 residues. The V gene lost 3 bases and the J gene lost 5 bases, with 14 bases spanning the gap. The data were taken from a study of metastatic and nonmetastatic thyroid tumors. Across the whole study: Malignant and benign thyroid patients had repertoires compared in peripheral blood and tumor or nodule tissue. General study findings and limits: According to reports, the diversity of TCR beta was significantly higher in malignant thyroid tumors than in benign nodules, and this held in both blood and tumor samples.

All patients were untreated before thyroid surgery. This clonotype was sampled from a female donor with papillary thyroid cancer or a benign thyroid nodule (not recorded which). Some clones in this sample may be carry-over from other donors' samples. The chain carries TRBV20-1 and TRBJ2-7, with D perhaps TRBD1 or TRBD2 (5 bases each). The sample consisted of tumor tissue. CDR3 protein: CSASKGTMDEQYF. In DNA, the CDR3 is TGCAGTGCTAGTAAGGGGACGATGGACGAGCAGTACTTC.